The T cell receptor (beta chain) under discussion was sequenced for a study of OX40 agonist ivuxolimab in advanced cancers. Across the study: All patients had ivuxolimab intravenously every 2 weeks at 0.01 to 10 mg/kg.

The CDR3 is 15 amino acids. V was shortened by 2 bases and J by 4 bases, with 12 bases between the two germline ends. CDR1 and CDR2 (germline): MDHEN, SYDVKM. Measured with immunoSEQ multiplex PCR; TCRdb has only the in-frame clones, and not every one. This sample has over 150,000 clones, with around 94% found just once. The rearrangement links TRBV28 to TRBJ1-3, with a possible D match to TRBD1 (5 bases). This material consisted of CD4+ or CD8+ T cells sorted from blood, taken in a trial of the OX40 agonist ivuxolimab. This clonotype was sampled from an adult with an advanced solid tumor such as melanoma, head and neck, liver or kidney cancer. Here the CDR3 DNA reads TGTGCCAGCAGTTTACCCCCGGGGACCGGAAACACCATATATTTT. This encodes CASSLPPGTGNTIYF.